The 18 T cell receptor beta chains presented below share a single source sample, sequenced in a study of spatial heterogeneity in lung cancer. MiXCR was run by TCRdb on the 5' RACE reads, yielding one entry per CDR3 protein. The repertoire consists of tens of thousands of distinct CDR3 sequences, with roughly 8.9% occurring once and the leading ten covering approximately 2%. Time point: blood at routine non-recurrence follow-up after resection. The sequences come from PBMCs, collected at follow-up. The receptors originated from a female donor with early-stage non-small cell lung cancer.

This clonotype was seen at least ten times. The chain is built from TRBV5-1 and TRBJ2-7; possibly TRBD2 for D (5 bases). Germline V gene data show CDR1 as SGHRS and CDR2 as YFSETQ. This CDR3 has 16 residues. V dropped 3 bases and J dropped 5 bases, with 21 bases sitting between them. As DNA, the CDR3 is TGCGCCAGCAGCTCCGTGGACTCGACGACGCGGGACGAGCAGTACTTC. Its protein is CASSSVDSTTRDEQYF.

This clonotype was detected ten times or more. The chain uses TRBV7-2 and TRBJ1-1; TRBD1 agrees at 7 bases. Germline V gives CDR1 SGHTA, CDR2 FQGNSA. The CDR3 extends over 15 amino acids. V trimming: 5 bases; J trimming: 0 bases; junction bases outside the gene matches: 6. CDR3 nucleotide sequence: TGTGCCAGCAGCCCCTACAGGGGCGTGAACACTGAAGCTTTCTTT. It encodes CASSPYRGVNTEAFF.

This clonotype was recorded many times. J is TRBJ2-1 and V is TRBV7-3, with D uncertain. CDR1 is SGHTA and CDR2 is FQGTGA in the germline V gene. The CDR3 is made up of 13 amino acids. Trimming cost V 4 bases and J 9 bases, with 13 bases left between them. CDR3 residues: CASSSRPDTEQFF. The DNA of the CDR3 is TGTGCCAGCAGCTCGCGTCCGGATACTGAGCAGTTCTTC.

This clonotype was picked up a small number of times. The V and J genes are TRBV2 and TRBJ2-3; no reliable D call. The V end was cut by 5 bases, the J end by 1 base, with 10 bases between. This CDR3 contains 14 residues. Germline V gene sequence: CDR1 SNHLY, CDR2 FYNNEI. CDR3 sequence reads: CASSWWGGTDTQYF. CDR3 DNA sequence: TGTGCCAGCAGTTGGTGGGGTGGCACAGATACGCAGTATTTT.

This clonotype was observed at least ten times. This chain links TRBV20-1 with TRBJ2-1, with a weak D call TRBD2 (6 bases). This CDR3 is 15 amino acids long. Germline V gives CDR1 DFQATT, CDR2 SNEGSKA (reference sequence). Trimming removed 5 bases at V and 2 bases at J, with 16 bases between. CDR3 nucleotides: TGCAGTGCTGGGGCGGGGCACTTTACCTACAATGAGCAGTTCTTC. It yields the protein CSAGAGHFTYNEQFF.

This clonotype was counted at least ten times. V is TRBV20-1 and J is TRBJ2-7, with D hard to call. Trimming removed 0 bases from V and 3 bases from J, with 3 bases in between. CDR1 and CDR2 from the germline V gene are DFQATT and SNEGSKA (reference sequence). This CDR3 has 11 residues. The CDR3 loop reads CSARDSYEQYF. In nucleotides, the CDR3 is TGCAGTGCTAGAGATAGCTACGAGCAGTACTTC.

This clonotype was observed many times. This chain connects TRBV5-1 to TRBJ1-1; 8 positions match TRBD1. CDR3 size: 13 residues. Trimming cost V 6 bases and J 1 base; bases outside gene matches: 2. The germline gives CDR1 SGHRS, CDR2 YFSETQ. The CDR3 is CASKTGENTEAFF. CDR3 in DNA: TGCGCCAGCAAGACAGGGGAGAACACTGAAGCTTTCTTT.

This clonotype was seen ten or more times. The rearrangement links TRBV3-1 to TRBJ2-7, with 11 bases fitting TRBD1. The germline V gene has CDR1 LGHDT and CDR2 YNNKEL (reference sequence). CDR3 length: 15 amino acids. V gave up 4 bases and J gave up 7 bases; unmatched junction bases: 9. The CDR3 loop is CASSPGDRGVAEQYF. In DNA form, the CDR3 reads TGTGCCAGCAGCCCCGGGGACAGGGGGGTTGCAGAGCAGTACTTC.

This chain links TRBV2 with TRBJ2-5; 10 nucleotides align to TRBD2. Germline V CDR1 and CDR2: SNHLY, FYNNEI. The CDR3 loop spans 14 amino acids. Trimming took 5 bases from V and 3 from J; bases not matched to a gene: 3. The CDR3 DNA is TGTGCCAGCAGTCCTACTAGCGGGGAAGAGACCCAGTACTTC. This sequence encodes CASSPTSGEETQYF.

This clonotype was seen repeatedly, ten times or more. The chain recombines TRBV7-6 with TRBJ1-1; D gene uncertain. CDR1 and CDR2 (germline): SGHVS, FNYEAQ. This CDR3 is 15 amino acids long. The V gene lost 5 bases and the J gene lost 1 base, with 14 bases spanning the gap. CDR3 amino acids: CASSINWVGNTEAFF. The CDR3 bases are TGTGCCAGCAGCATTAACTGGGTAGGGAACACTGAAGCTTTCTTT.

This clonotype was seen repeatedly, ten times or more. The chain combines TRBV7-2 with TRBJ1-1; unclear D gene. There are 13 residues in the CDR3. In germline, CDR1 is SGHTA, CDR2 FQGNSA. Trimming took 3 bases from V and 6 from J, leaving 11 bases between them. CDR3 in DNA: TGTGCCAGCAGCTTGACCTGGGCGTCTGAAGCTTTCTTT. This encodes CASSLTWASEAFF.

This clonotype was observed many times. The CDR3 DNA reads as TGCAGCGTTGGAGTGACAGGTGGCTACAATGAGCAGTTCTTC. Its translation is CSVGVTGGYNEQFF. The chain couples TRBV29-1 to TRBJ2-1, with D perhaps TRBD1 (6 bases). The CDR3 loop spans 14 amino acids. Trimming took off 4 bases at V and 3 bases at J, with 13 bases between the two ends. Germline V CDR1 and CDR2: SQVTM, ANQGSEA.

This clonotype has just a few counts. The chain joins TRBV5-1 to TRBJ2-7, with D unresolved. The V end was cut by 0 bases, the J end by 2 bases, with 6 bases between. Germline lookup yields CDR1 SGHRS and CDR2 YFSETQ. This CDR3 has 13 amino acids. The CDR3 spells CASSLDSPYEQYF. The CDR3 nucleotides read TGCGCCAGCAGCTTGGACTCTCCCTACGAGCAGTACTTC.

This clonotype was recorded at least ten times. This rearrangement joins TRBV7-8 to TRBJ2-3; D remains ambiguous. V was pared by 6 bases and J by 1 base, with 20 bases between. In germline, CDR1 is SGHVS, CDR2 FQNEAQ. The CDR3 sequence is 17 residues long. The CDR3 DNA sequence: TGTGCCAGCAGTTCGGCCCTTGGCGTCTGGGGCACAGATACGCAGTATTTT. This encodes CASSSALGVWGTDTQYF.

This clonotype occurred many times. V is TRBV28 and J is TRBJ1-2, with unresolved D. This CDR3 is 11 amino acids long. The V gene lost 6 bases and the J gene lost 4 bases, with 6 bases spanning the gap. Germline CDR1 and CDR2: MDHEN and SYDVKM. This CDR3 reads CASSPLYGYTF. DNA for the CDR3: TGTGCCAGCAGCCCCCTCTATGGCTACACCTTC.

This clonotype has more than one count but fewer than ten. This chain joins TRBV20-1 and TRBJ2-2; 8 bases are a match to TRBD1. The length of the CDR3 is 14 residues. The V gene end was trimmed by 5 bases and the J gene end by 1 base; junction bases not matched to a gene: 3. Per the germline V gene, CDR1 is DFQATT and CDR2 is SNEGSKA (reference sequence). The CDR3 loop is CSAPGGLNTGELFF. The CDR3 DNA is TGCAGTGCTCCAGGGGGCTTGAACACCGGGGAGCTGTTTTTT.

In its sample, this clonotype was seen many times. The V gene is TRBV7-9, the J gene TRBJ2-1, with 11 nucleotides matching TRBD1. V lost 5 bases and J lost 6; bases outside the gene matches: 6. Germline lookup yields CDR1 SEHNR and CDR2 FQNEAQ (reference sequence). CDR3 length: 15 residues. CDR3 in DNA: TGTGCCAGCAGCCGGGGACAGGGGGTCGGCAATGAGCAGTTCTTC. This encodes CASSRGQGVGNEQFF.

This clonotype was detected only a few times. The V and J genes are TRBV28 and TRBJ2-7; D uncertain. CDR3 length: 13 amino acids. Germline V CDR1 and CDR2: MDHEN, SYDVKM. Trimming removed 8 bases from V and 6 bases from J, with 17 bases in between. CDR3 bases: TGTGCCAGCCAGGCGTTTATGGTCGGCGAGCAGTACTTC. Translated: CASQAFMVGEQYF. Full variable domain (outside the CDR3, taken from reference TRBV28 and TRBJ2-7): DVKVTQSSRYLVKRTGEKVFLECVQDMDHENMFWYRQDPGLGLRLIYFSYDVKMKEKGDIPEGYSVSREKKERFSLILESASTNQTSMYLCASQAFMVGEQYFGPGTRLTVT.